The 32 T cell receptor beta chains below come from one sample, sequenced in a study of cytomegalovirus exposure and HLA in healthy donors. 60 Vbeta and 13 Jbeta primers were used in PCR. The method was immunoSEQ multiplex PCR; TCRdb's version includes in-frame clones alone and lacks a portion of them. The sample contains fewer than 350,000 clones, roughly 90% of which appear only once. Material for sequencing was PBMCs. These receptors all stem from a woman aged 18 to 35 in good health and CMV-seronegative.

To note about this clone: The same CDR3 arises from other DNA sequences in this sample as well. The chain employs TRBV18 and TRBJ2-7; TRBD2 might be the D (6 bases). There are 14 residues in the CDR3. CDR1 KGHSH and CDR2 LQKENI come from the germline V gene. The V end lost 2 bases, the J end lost 1 base, and 9 bases lay between the germline ends. This CDR3 reads CASSPGRGSYEQYF. The CDR3 DNA reads as TGTGCCAGCTCACCAGGACGGGGGTCCTACGAGCAGTACTTC.

In its sample, this clone was seen once. The V and J genes are TRBV19 and TRBJ2-2, with 10 bases fitting TRBD2. Trimming at V came to 4 bases and at J to 6 bases, leaving 5 bases not matched to a gene. From germline, CDR1 is LNHDA and CDR2 SQIVND (reference sequence). This CDR3 spans 15 amino acids. This chain's CDR3 is CASSTAGGPSGELFF. In DNA form, the CDR3 reads TGTGCCAGTAGTACAGCGGGGGGGCCCTCCGGGGAGCTGTTTTTT. Drawing the rest from reference TRBV19 and TRBJ2-2, the complete variable domain is DGGITQSPKYLFRKEGQNVTLSCEQNLNHDAMYWYRQDPGQGLRLIYYSQIVNDFQKGDIAEGYSVSREKKESFPLTVTSAQKNPTAFYLCASSTAGGPSGELFFGEGSRLTVL.

This clone was seen just once. The chain carries TRBV5-1 and TRBJ2-7, with 9 bases fitting TRBD1. CDR3 length equals 14 residues. Germline V CDR1 and CDR2: SGHRS, YFSETQ. The trim removed 5 bases at V and 3 bases at J, leaving 6 bases unmatched. For the CDR3, the DNA is TGCGCCAGCAGATACACGACAGGGGGCTACGAGCAGTACTTC. As protein: CASRYTTGGYEQYF.

This sequence joins TRBV2 and TRBJ2-3, with D tentatively TRBD1 (6 bases). Germline lookup yields CDR1 SNHLY and CDR2 FYNNEI. The CDR3 is 14 amino acids. V gave up 7 bases and J gave up 2 bases, with 13 bases separating them. DNA of the CDR3: TGTGCCAGCACCCCGACAGGCCCCACAGATACGCAGTATTTT. It encodes CASTPTGPTDTQYF. The whole variable domain, remainder taken from reference TRBV2 and TRBJ2-3, is EPEVTQTPSHQVTQMGQEVILRCVPISNHLYFYWYRQILGQKVEFLVSFYNNEISEKSEIFDDQFSVERPDGSNFTLKIRSTKLEDSAMYFCASTPTGPTDTQYFGPGTRLTVL.

The chain joins TRBV29-1 to TRBJ1-1, with D possibly matching TRBD1 (6 bases). Germline V lookup: CDR1 SQVTM, CDR2 ANQGSEA. The CDR3 contains 18 residues. V was trimmed by 3 bases and J by 2 bases, leaving 25 bases between them. As DNA, the CDR3 is TGCAGCGTTGACCGATTCGGGATAGACAGGCTCGTAAACACTGAAGCTTTCTTT. Translating it yields CSVDRFGIDRLVNTEAFF.

A note on this clone: A junction end diverges from the germline sequence, so it may reflect a read error. This sequence joins TRBV5-4 and TRBJ1-6, with D possibly matching TRBD1 (6 bases). The CDR3 covers 16 residues. Germline CDR1 is SGHNT and CDR2 is YYREEE (reference sequence). The CDR3 is CATSLDRSSYNSPLHF. The CDR3 coding sequence is TGTGCCACCAGCCTAGACAGGAGCTCCTATAATTCACCCCTCCACTTT. Full variable domain (missing parts from reference TRBV5-4 and TRBJ1-6): ETGVTQSPTHLIKTRGQQVTLRCSSQSGHNTVSWYQQALGQGPQFIFQYYREEENGRGNFPPRFSGLQFPNYSSELNVNALELDDSALYLCATSLDRSSYNSPLHFGNGTRLTVT.

The chain has TRBV6-1 and TRBJ1-2; D is undetermined. The ends were cut back, 5 bases at V and 8 bases at J, with 15 bases in the middle. This CDR3 contains 13 residues. Germline-derived CDR1 and CDR2 are MNHNS and SASEGT. The CDR3 loop is CASSMVERGGYTF. The CDR3 nucleotides are TGTGCCAGCAGTATGGTGGAACGAGGCGGCTACACCTTC.

The chain employs TRBV6-1 and TRBJ1-5; D call uncertain. From germline, CDR1 is MNHNS and CDR2 SASEGT. V was pared by 2 bases and J by 5 bases, with 13 bases between. The CDR3 spans 15 residues. CDR3 in DNA: TGTGCCAGCAGTGAAACGGGGAGAGTCTATCAGCCCCAGCATTTT. Its translation: CASSETGRVYQPQHF.

J is TRBJ2-7 and V is TRBV6-5; D unclear. Trimming pared 8 bases from V and 2 bases from J, leaving 10 bases between. Germline CDR1 reads MNHEY; CDR2 reads SVGAGI. This CDR3 contains 12 residues. CDR3 nucleotides: TGTGCCAGCGGCCTCCCCACCTACGAGCAGTACTTC. Translating gives CASGLPTYEQYF.

The chain carries TRBV4-1 and TRBJ1-5; 7 nucleotides line up with TRBD1. There are 16 residues in the CDR3. V gave up 1 base and J gave up 1 base; unmatched junction bases: 4. The V gene's germline CDR1 is MGHRA and CDR2 YSYEKL. The CDR3 is CASSQVRTGSNQPQHF. CDR3 sequence (DNA): TGCGCCAGCAGCCAAGTCAGGACAGGCAGCAATCAGCCCCAGCATTTT.

The chain is built from TRBV21-1 and TRBJ2-4; the table's D call TRBD1 went unverified against the DNA. TRBV21-1 is an annotated pseudogene. This CDR3 is built from 18 residues. As DNA, the CDR3 is TGTGCCAGCAGCAAAGTCACAGGGACCAAACTAGCCAAAAACATTCAGTACTTC. This translates into CASSKVTGTKLAKNIQYF.

The chain joins TRBV5-1 to TRBJ1-1, with no clear D. The CDR3 loop spans 12 amino acids. The germline V gene encodes CDR1 SGHRS and CDR2 YFSETQ. With 3 bases removed from V and 1 base from J, the gap between germline ends came to 4 bases. The CDR3 DNA reads as TGCGCCAGCAGCTCAGGGAACACTGAAGCTTTCTTT. Translation gives CASSSGNTEAFF.

V is TRBV7-9 and J is TRBJ2-1; 10 nucleotides line up with TRBD2. The CDR3 is made up of 16 amino acids. Germline CDR1 SEHNR, CDR2 FQNEAQ (reference sequence). V trimming: 2 bases; J trimming: 4 bases; junction bases outside the gene matches: 5. CDR3: CASSLTGTSAYNEQFF. DNA of the CDR3: TGTGCCAGCAGCTTAACAGGGACTAGCGCTTACAATGAGCAGTTCTTC.

This rearrangement joins TRBV15 to TRBJ1-5; possibly TRBD1 for D (6 bases). V was trimmed by 0 bases and J by 0 bases, leaving 9 bases between them. Germline values: CDR1 LNHNV, CDR2 YYDKDF (reference sequence). The CDR3 totals 16 residues. In DNA form, the CDR3 reads TGTGCCACCAGCAGAGATTCAGGGGTTAGCAATCAGCCCCAGCATTTT. Translating gives CATSRDSGVSNQPQHF. The full variable domain, rest sourced from reference TRBV15 and TRBJ1-5, is DAMVIQNPRYQVTQFGKPVTLSCSQTLNHNVMYWYQQKSSQAPKLLFHYYDKDFNNEADTPDNFQSRRPNTSFCFLDIRSPGLGDTAMYLCATSRDSGVSNQPQHFGDGTRLSIL.

This clone was counted a single time. This chain links TRBV6-6 with TRBJ1-6, with D possibly matching TRBD1 (5 bases). The germline CDR1 and CDR2 sequences are MNHNY and SVGAGI (reference sequence). CDR3 length: 16 residues. Trimming cost V 4 bases and J 8 bases, with 18 bases left between them. CDR3: CASSSPAGGAHSPLHF. The CDR3 DNA is TGTGCCAGCAGTTCCCCCGCCGGAGGGGCCCATTCACCCCTCCACTTT.

This clone occurred once. The chain employs TRBV18 and TRBJ1-6, with a weak D call TRBD1 (6 bases). With 5 bases removed from V and 6 bases from J, the gap between germline ends came to 14 bases. Per germline, CDR1 KGHSH and CDR2 LQKENI. The CDR3 consists of 15 residues. The CDR3, as DNA: TGTGCCAGCTCAGCTGCCTGGGGGCTTAATTCACCCCTCCACTTT. Protein sequence: CASSAAWGLNSPLHF.

This chain connects TRBV6-5 to TRBJ1-2, with D possibly matching TRBD1 (5 bases). CDR1 MNHEY and CDR2 SVGAGI come from the germline V gene. The CDR3 covers 14 residues. Trimming removed 0 bases from V and 10 bases from J, with 15 bases in between. The CDR3 bases are TGTGCCAGCAGTTACTCGGGCGGGGCCAGAAACTACACCTTC. It yields the protein CASSYSGGARNYTF.

The rearrangement uses TRBV6-6 and TRBJ2-1, with TRBD2 as a possible D gene (5 bases). V dropped 2 bases and J dropped 9 bases, with 11 bases sitting between them. The length of the CDR3 is 13 residues. Germline CDR1 reads MNHNY; CDR2 reads SVGAGI (reference sequence). The CDR3 sequence: CASSYTTTGEQFF. The CDR3 DNA sequence: TGTGCCAGCAGTTACACGACTACGGGTGAGCAGTTCTTC.

The chain uses TRBV2 and TRBJ2-2, with 9 nucleotides matching TRBD1. The CDR3 contains 17 residues. The germline V gene encodes CDR1 SNHLY and CDR2 FYNNEI. V shed 11 bases, J shed 4 bases, and the junction held 17 bases outside the gene matches. The CDR3 protein is CAGLGYFGTGLTGELFF. The CDR3 DNA follows: TGTGCCGGACTGGGATATTTTGGGACAGGGCTCACCGGGGAGCTGTTTTTT.

The chain is built from TRBV2 and TRBJ2-5, with TRBD2 matching 8 bases. This CDR3 is 15 amino acids long. The germline V gene has CDR1 SNHLY and CDR2 FYNNEI. V shed 6 bases and J 3 bases; nucleotides not matched to a gene: 9. CDR3 nucleotide sequence: TGTGCCAGCAGCGGAGGGACTAGAAGAGAAGAGACCCAGTACTTC. Translation gives CASSGGTRREETQYF.

CDR3 in DNA: TGTGCCAGCACCCTCTGGACAGGGGGCGGCTACGAGCAGTACTTC. Translated: CASTLWTGGGYEQYF. V is TRBV27 and J is TRBJ2-7; 11 nucleotides align to TRBD1. This CDR3 contains 15 residues. V dropped 7 bases and J dropped 3; count of bases not matched to a gene: 8. From germline, CDR1 is MNHEY and CDR2 SMNVEV (reference sequence).

The rearrangement uses TRBV30 and TRBJ1-6; possible D gene TRBD1, 6 bases. V was clipped by 1 base and J by 2 bases, with 9 bases between them. The germline gives CDR1 GTSNPN, CDR2 SVGIG (reference sequence). CDR3 length equals 15 residues. CDR3 DNA: TGTGCCTGGAGTGGACGGACAGCCTATAATTCACCCCTCCACTTT. Its protein is CAWSGRTAYNSPLHF.

This clone has just one count. The V gene is TRBV9, the J gene TRBJ2-2; TRBD1 might be the D (6 bases). The germline V gene encodes CDR1 SGDLS and CDR2 YYNGEE. V shed 9 bases and J shed 4 bases, with 16 bases lying between them. The CDR3 length is 14 residues. CDR3 region: CATTQGASTGELFF. As DNA, the CDR3 is TGTGCCACGACACAGGGTGCGAGCACCGGGGAGCTGTTTTTT.

The V call is TRBV2, the J call TRBJ1-3; 8 bases line up with TRBD1. Germline CDR1 is SNHLY and CDR2 is FYNNEI. CDR3 length: 15 residues. The junction had 8 bases not matched to a gene; V was cut back by 7 bases and J by 3 bases. As DNA, the CDR3 is TGTGCCAGCATGTTGGGGACAGGCAGTGGAAACACCATATATTTT. Its protein product is CASMLGTGSGNTIYF.

V and J are TRBV7-8 and TRBJ1-4, with 9 bases identical to TRBD1. Germline loops: CDR1 SGHVS, CDR2 FQNEAQ. The CDR3 has 15 residues. J was trimmed by 8 bases and V by 4 bases; bases with no gene match: 8. The CDR3 here is CASSSLQGAREKLFF. CDR3 in DNA: TGTGCCAGCAGCTCGCTACAGGGGGCACGGGAAAAACTGTTTTTT.

The chain carries TRBV30 and TRBJ2-5, with 9 positions matching TRBD1. Germline values: CDR1 GTSNPN, CDR2 SVGIG (reference sequence). Trimming cost V 2 bases and J 3 bases; bases outside gene matches: 4. This CDR3 is built from 14 residues. The CDR3: CAWSTGQGEETQYF. In DNA form, the CDR3 reads TGTGCCTGGAGTACGGGACAGGGCGAAGAGACCCAGTACTTC.

J is TRBJ1-4 and V is TRBV11-2, with TRBD1 identical over 7 bases. Germline lookup yields CDR1 SGHAT and CDR2 FQNNGV. This CDR3 is 15 amino acids long. Trimming at V came to 6 bases and at J to 8 bases, leaving 12 bases not matched to a gene. DNA for the CDR3: TGTGCCAGCAGTTCGCCCAGGGGGGTGGCGGAAAAACTGTTTTTT. Amino acids: CASSSPRGVAEKLFF.

V usage is TRBV6-6 and J usage is TRBJ2-7; 8 bases align to TRBD2. V lost 6 bases to trimming and J lost 5 bases; unmatched junction nucleotides: 6. Germline V CDR1 and CDR2: MNHNY, SVGAGI (reference sequence). The CDR3 covers 13 residues. The CDR3 sequence is CASRVGRGDEQYF. As DNA, the CDR3 is TGTGCCAGCAGGGTTGGGCGGGGGGACGAGCAGTACTTC.

This chain uses TRBV5-1 with TRBJ2-5; D perhaps matches TRBD2 (5 bases). CDR3 length equals 15 residues. V lost 4 bases to trimming and J lost 5 bases, with 18 bases between them. Germline V gene sequence: CDR1 SGHRS, CDR2 YFSETQ. CDR3 nucleotides: TGCGCCAGCAGCCCGGGGTCCCAGGAGAGGGAGACCCAGTACTTC. It is translated as CASSPGSQERETQYF. The full variable domain, its missing parts supplied by reference TRBV5-1 and TRBJ2-5, is KAGVTQTPRYLIKTRGQQVTLSCSPISGHRSVSWYQQTPGQGLQFLFEYFSETQRNKGNFPGRFSGRQFSNSRSEMNVSTLELGDSALYLCASSPGSQERETQYFGPGTRLLVL.

The V call is TRBV30, the J call TRBJ2-3; 13 nucleotides line up with TRBD2. Trimming took 1 base from V and 1 from J; bases not matched to a gene: 2. The CDR3 is 16 amino acids. CDR1 is GTSNPN and CDR2 is SVGIG in the germline V gene (reference sequence). The CDR3 spells CAWSEGTSGGTDTQYF. For the CDR3, the DNA is TGTGCCTGGAGTGAGGGGACTAGCGGGGGCACAGATACGCAGTATTTT.

The rearrangement uses TRBV5-1 and TRBJ2-7, with 13 positions matching TRBD2. Germline CDR1 reads SGHRS; CDR2 reads YFSETQ. With V trimmed by 4 bases and J by 3 bases, 4 bases remained unmatched. The CDR3 length is 15 residues. CDR3 DNA sequence: TGCGCCAGCAGCATCGGGACTAGCGGGAACTACGAGCAGTACTTC. Protein: CASSIGTSGNYEQYF.

The chain recombines TRBV5-8 with TRBJ2-1; D gene uncertain. Germline assignment: CDR1 SGHTS and CDR2 YDEGEE. The V gene lost 5 bases and the J gene lost 6 bases, with 12 bases spanning the gap. The CDR3 spans 13 residues. The CDR3 DNA is TGTGCCAGCAGTTATCAGATTCCCAATGAGCAGTTCTTC. This encodes CASSYQIPNEQFF.